A single sample is the source of the 28 T cell receptor beta chains below, sequenced in a study of control samples from healthy donors and cancer patients. Clones were read by immunoSEQ multiplex PCR, and TCRdb kept only the in-frame ones, dropping some. The sample has around 97,000 clones; 80% to 90% are singletons. The sequencing input was PBMCs. These receptors were collected from a man aged 55 to 70 with lung cancer.

With respect to this clone: Other DNA sequences from this sample encode an identical CDR3 as well. V is TRBV4-1 and J is TRBJ2-7, with 8 bases lining up with TRBD1. CDR1 is MGHRA and CDR2 is YSYEKL in the germline V gene. Unmatched junction bases numbered 10, after V lost 2 bases and J lost 7 bases. The CDR3 contains 15 residues. The CDR3 loop is CASSQSPQGAREQYF. CDR3 coding DNA: TGCGCCAGCAGCCAATCTCCCCAGGGGGCGCGAGAGCAGTACTTC.

The gene calls are TRBV4-1 and TRBJ1-1; D is uncertain. The germline CDR1 and CDR2 sequences are MGHRA and YSYEKL. The ends were cut back, 0 bases at V and 6 bases at J, with 14 bases in the middle. This CDR3 has 15 amino acids. The CDR3 loop is CASSQDRTPWAEAFF. CDR3 bases: TGCGCCAGCAGCCAAGATCGGACCCCCTGGGCTGAAGCTTTCTTT.

The V call is TRBV28, the J call TRBJ1-3; 8 positions agree with TRBD1. Germline values: CDR1 MDHEN, CDR2 SYDVKM. CDR3 length equals 14 residues. V was clipped by 6 bases and J by 7 bases; unmatched bases: 8. The CDR3 reads CASRLDRVGNTIYF. The DNA of the CDR3 is TGTGCCAGCAGGCTGGACAGGGTGGGGAACACCATATATTTT.

This clone occurred once. V gene TRBV3-1 (or the pseudogene TRBV3-2) combines with J gene TRBJ1-2; no clear D. V was cut by 7 bases and J by 4 bases, with 19 bases left in between. From germline, CDR1 is LGHDT and CDR2 YNNKEL (reference sequence). This CDR3 is built from 15 residues. The CDR3 DNA follows: TGTGCCAGCACCGAGGGAGGACGTGCGATCTATGGCTACACCTTC. This translates into CASTEGGRAIYGYTF.

V is TRBV5-4 and J is TRBJ2-7; D is ambiguous. Germline V gene data show CDR1 as SGHNT and CDR2 as YYREEE (reference sequence). This CDR3 is 13 amino acids long. Trimming removed 2 bases at V and 0 bases at J, with 6 bases between. The CDR3 DNA is TGTGCCAGCAGCTTCAGAGACTCCTACGAGCAGTACGTC. Amino acid sequence: CASSFRDSYEQYV.

The V gene is TRBV27, the J gene TRBJ2-3; D is unresolved. Germline-derived CDR1 and CDR2 are MNHEY and SMNVEV (reference sequence). The CDR3 is made up of 13 amino acids. V shed 5 bases and J shed 0 bases, with 6 bases lying between them. The CDR3 sequence: CASSLRSTDTQYF. The CDR3 DNA is TGTGCCAGCAGTCTTCGTAGCACAGATACGCAGTATTTT.

The CDR3 DNA is TGTGCCAGCAGCTTAGGACCTACTCGGACAGGGAGCACCGGGGAGCTGTTTTTT. Its protein is CASSLGPTRTGSTGELFF. The V and J genes are TRBV7-9 and TRBJ2-2; TRBD1 matches at 8 bases. From germline, CDR1 is SEHNR and CDR2 FQNEAQ (reference sequence). The V segment lost 1 base and the J segment 4 bases; nucleotides outside the gene matches: 11. The length of the CDR3 is 18 residues.

The chain couples TRBV27 to TRBJ1-5, with D possibly matching TRBD1 (6 bases). The CDR3 consists of 16 residues. Trimming took 5 bases from V and 5 from J, leaving 19 bases between them. Germline values: CDR1 MNHEY, CDR2 SMNVEV (reference sequence). CDR3 bases: TGTGCCAGCAGTCCCCGTTCCTACAGGGAGGATCAGCCCCAGCATTTT. Amino acid sequence: CASSPRSYREDQPQHF.

This clone was recorded a few times. The rearrangement uses TRBV7-7 and TRBJ1-6; D unresolved. The length of the CDR3 is 13 residues. In germline, CDR1 is SSHAT, CDR2 FNYEAQ (reference sequence). V was clipped by 5 bases and J by 5 bases, with 7 bases between them. The CDR3 loop is CASSATDNSPLHF. In DNA, the CDR3 is TGTGCCAGCAGCGCAACAGATAATTCACCCCTCCACTTT.

The V gene is TRBV5-4, the J gene TRBJ2-5, with a possible D match to TRBD1 (6 bases). The CDR3 loop spans 15 amino acids. V was cut by 0 bases and J by 0 bases, with 9 bases left in between. The germline V gene encodes CDR1 SGHNT and CDR2 YYREEE (reference sequence). The CDR3 spells CASSLDRDYQETQYF. CDR3 coding DNA: TGTGCCAGCAGCTTGGACAGGGATTACCAAGAGACCCAGTACTTC.

The chain has TRBV4-1 and TRBJ1-3; TRBD1 matches at 7 bases. The CDR3 spans 15 residues. After removal of 1 base from V and 1 base from J, the junction contained 1 base not matched to a gene. Germline CDR1 reads MGHRA; CDR2 reads YSYEKL. The CDR3, as DNA: TGCGCCAGCAGCCAAGGACAGGGTTCTGGAAACACCATATATTTT. It yields the protein CASSQGQGSGNTIYF.

The V call is TRBV9, the J call TRBJ1-2; TRBD1 aligns across 8 bases. CDR1 is SGDLS, CDR2 YYNGEE, per germline. The CDR3 loop spans 16 amino acids. V was pared by 0 bases and J by 1 base, with 5 bases of the junction left unmatched. The CDR3 loop is CASSVAETGVNYGYTF. CDR3 DNA: TGTGCCAGCAGCGTAGCCGAGACAGGGGTTAACTATGGCTACACCTTC.

J is TRBJ2-2 and V is TRBV27; the match to TRBD1 covers 11 bases. The CDR3 extends over 16 amino acids. Germline lookup yields CDR1 MNHEY and CDR2 SMNVEV (reference sequence). J was trimmed by 4 bases and V by 7 bases; bases with no gene match: 8. The CDR3 DNA sequence: TGTGCCAGCAAACTCTACGGGACAGGGGGCACCGGGGAGCTGTTTTTT. It specifies CASKLYGTGGTGELFF.

The J gene is TRBJ1-5, the V gene TRBV30; 7 nucleotides match TRBD1. V was clipped by 1 base and J by 3 bases; unmatched bases: 6. Germline CDR1 reads GTSNPN; CDR2 reads SVGIG (reference sequence). CDR3 size: 15 residues. The CDR3 DNA reads as TGTGCCTGGAGTGCCGCCGGGACAGCCAATCAGCCCCAGCATTTT. Protein product: CAWSAAGTANQPQHF.

The V gene is TRBV6-2 or TRBV6-3, the J gene TRBJ1-1; TRBD1 matches at 9 bases. Trimming at V came to 4 bases and at J to 8 bases, leaving 11 bases not matched to a gene. The CDR3 spans 15 residues. CDR1 and CDR2 (germline): MNHEY, SVGEGT. CDR3 nucleotide sequence: TGTGCCAGCAGTTTCAATCTGCCGGGACAGGGAGAAGCTTTCTTT. Translating it yields CASSFNLPGQGEAFF.

The J gene is TRBJ2-7, the V gene TRBV18; the match to TRBD1 covers 8 bases. Trimming took 3 bases from V and 7 from J; bases not matched to a gene: 5. This CDR3 has 13 residues. Germline V gene data show CDR1 as KGHSH and CDR2 as LQKENI. The CDR3, as DNA: TGTGCCAGCTCACCCGGACAGGGTAAAGAGCAGTACTTC. Protein sequence: CASSPGQGKEQYF. Filled out from reference TRBV18 and TRBJ2-7, the complete variable domain reads NAGVMQNPRHLVRRRGQEARLRCSPMKGHSHVYWYRQLPEEGLKFMVYLQKENIIDESGMPKERFSAEFPKEGPSILRIQQVVRGDSAAYFCASSPGQGKEQYFGPGTRLTVT.

V is TRBV6-5 and J is TRBJ2-2; a possible D gene is TRBD2 (6 bases). Germline values: CDR1 MNHEY, CDR2 SVGAGI. The CDR3 spans 16 residues. V shed 0 bases and J shed 5 bases, with 13 bases lying between them. DNA of the CDR3: TGTGCCAGCAGTTACTCGATAGCGGTGGGGACCGGGGAGCTGTTTTTT. Translated, it gives CASSYSIAVGTGELFF.

Here the CDR3 reads CASSQGPGQPQHF. Written as DNA, the CDR3 is TGTGCCAGCAGCCAAGGTCCGGGTCAGCCCCAGCATTTT. The chain couples TRBV3-1 (or the pseudogene TRBV3-2) to TRBJ1-5, with D unresolved. The CDR3 sequence is 13 residues long. Looked up from germline, CDR1 is LGHDT and CDR2 is YNNKEL (reference sequence). V lost 1 base to trimming and J lost 6 bases, with 7 bases between them.

The chain carries TRBV2 and TRBJ1-2, with 7 bases aligning to TRBD1. This CDR3 region has 13 residues. Trimming took 5 bases from V and 5 from J; bases not matched to a gene: 5. Per the germline V gene, CDR1 is SNHLY and CDR2 is FYNNEI. For the CDR3, the DNA is TGTGCCAGCAGTCCAGGACAGGTTTATGGCTACACCTTC. Amino acids: CASSPGQVYGYTF.

V is TRBV14 and J is TRBJ2-4, with a weak D call TRBD2 (5 bases). V gave up 4 bases and J gave up 10 bases, with 11 bases separating them. The V gene's germline CDR1 is SGHDN and CDR2 FVKESK. CDR3 length: 12 amino acids. DNA for the CDR3: TGTGCCAGCAGCCCTAGCCCGCGGATTCAGTACTTC. It specifies CASSPSPRIQYF.

This sequence joins TRBV27 and TRBJ1-2, with unresolved D. The germline V and J ends were trimmed by 3 bases and 2 bases, with 7 bases remaining between them. Germline V CDR1 and CDR2: MNHEY, SMNVEV (reference sequence). This CDR3 comprises 13 residues. The CDR3 DNA reads as TGTGCCAGCAGTTTTAGGTCCAACTATGGCTACACCTTC. It translates to CASSFRSNYGYTF.

The chain recombines TRBV6-4 with TRBJ1-1, with D unclear. V lost 5 bases, J lost 3 bases, and 10 bases lay in between. This CDR3 comprises 13 residues. The germline gives CDR1 MRHNA, CDR2 SNTAGT. The CDR3 reads CASSSTAYTEAFF. The CDR3 nucleotides are TGTGCCAGCAGTTCTACAGCATACACTGAAGCTTTCTTT.

This chain links TRBV5-1 with TRBJ2-3; tentatively, D is TRBD2 (5 bases). The V and J ends lost 0 bases and 5 bases respectively, with 10 bases between them. Germline assignment: CDR1 SGHRS and CDR2 YFSETQ. The CDR3 has 14 residues. The CDR3 nucleotides are TGCGCCAGCAGCTTGGACCAGGCGGGAGATACGCAGTATTTT. Translated: CASSLDQAGDTQYF.

This chain connects TRBV6-5 to TRBJ1-2; perhaps TRBD1 as D (5 bases). V dropped 6 bases and J dropped 3 bases, with 14 bases sitting between them. Germline CDR1 reads MNHEY; CDR2 reads SVGAGI. The CDR3 runs to 14 residues. The CDR3 reads CASSRYDSDYGYTF. The CDR3 region has the DNA TGTGCCAGCAGCCGTTACGACAGCGACTATGGCTACACCTTC.

The chain uses TRBV6-5 and TRBJ1-4; TRBD1 is a possible D gene (6 bases). There are 14 residues in the CDR3. Germline V CDR1 and CDR2: MNHEY, SVGAGI. Trimming stripped 2 bases from V and 6 bases from J, with 10 bases between. Here the CDR3 DNA reads TGTGCCAGCAGTTACAGGGGGAAGGATGAAAAACTGTTTTTT. It specifies CASSYRGKDEKLFF.

This clone has more than one count but fewer than ten. Additional DNA sequences in this sample encode the identical CDR3. The chain employs TRBV27 and TRBJ2-3, with no clear D. V dropped 5 bases and J dropped 2 bases, with 5 bases sitting between them. This CDR3 is 12 amino acids long. Germline V gene lookup returns CDR1 MNHEY and CDR2 SMNVEV (reference sequence). CDR3 sequence (DNA): TGTGCCAGCAGTCCCTACACAGATACGCAGTATTTT. It codes for CASSPYTDTQYF.

A remark on this clone: This sample also contains other DNA sequences that code for the same CDR3. V usage is TRBV3-1 (or the pseudogene TRBV3-2) and J usage is TRBJ1-5; D unclear. The germline V and J ends were trimmed by 0 bases and 0 bases, with 0 bases remaining between them. The CDR3 covers 13 residues. Germline lookup yields CDR1 LGHDT and CDR2 YNNKEL (reference sequence). The CDR3 nucleotides are TGTGCCAGCAGCCAAGATAGCAATCAGCCCCAGCATTTT. The encoded protein is CASSQDSNQPQHF.

The gene calls are TRBV6-5 and TRBJ2-2, with D possibly TRBD1 on 6 matching bases. The CDR3 is 15 amino acids. Looked up from germline, CDR1 is MNHEY and CDR2 is SVGAGI. V lost 6 bases, J lost 1 base, and 12 bases lay in between. The CDR3 protein is CASSGTQGNTGELFF. The CDR3 bases are TGTGCCAGCAGCGGAACACAGGGGAACACCGGGGAGCTGTTTTTT.